A single sample gave rise to the 8 T cell receptor beta chains below, sequenced in a study of control samples from healthy donors and cancer patients. TCRdb's table, derived via immunoSEQ multiplex PCR, lists solely in-frame clones and lacks some. Of 85,000 to 120,000 clones listed, approximately 90% are singletons. The source material was blood. These receptors came from a woman aged 18-29 years in good health.

The rearrangement joins TRBV5-6 to TRBJ2-3; 9 positions match TRBD2. CDR3 length equals 16 residues. The V gene's germline CDR1 is SGHDT and CDR2 YYEEEE. Trimming took 2 bases from V and 3 from J; bases not matched to a gene: 7. The CDR3 spells CASSLERGASTDTQYF. The CDR3 DNA reads TGTGCCAGCAGCTTAGAGCGGGGGGCCTCAACAGATACGCAGTATTTT.

V is TRBV5-1 and J is TRBJ2-7; 7 bases align to TRBD1. This CDR3 has 14 residues. The germline V gene encodes CDR1 SGHRS and CDR2 YFSETQ. V shed 3 bases and J 2 bases; nucleotides not matched to a gene: 5. CDR3 loop: CASSYPGQTYEQYF. The CDR3 nucleotides read TGCGCCAGCAGCTACCCGGGACAGACCTACGAGCAGTACTTC. Variable domain in full (rest from reference TRBV5-1 and TRBJ2-7): KAGVTQTPRYLIKTRGQQVTLSCSPISGHRSVSWYQQTPGQGLQFLFEYFSETQRNKGNFPGRFSGRQFSNSRSEMNVSTLELGDSALYLCASSYPGQTYEQYFGPGTRLTVT.

This chain links TRBV12-3 or TRBV12-4 with TRBJ2-6; unclear D gene. This CDR3 region has 13 residues. V was pared by 6 bases and J by 0 bases, with 3 bases between. In nucleotides, the CDR3 is TGTGCCAGCAGCCTCTCTGGGGCCAACGTCCTGACTTTC. Translated, it gives CASSLSGANVLTF.

V and J are TRBV12-5 and TRBJ1-2, with D maybe TRBD1 (5 bases). Germline values: CDR1 LGHNT, CDR2 FRNRAP. The CDR3 contains 15 residues. The V and J ends lost 1 base and 4 bases respectively, with 13 bases between them. The CDR3 loop reads CASGLGKGQVYGYTF. CDR3 in DNA: TGTGCTAGTGGTTTGGGAAAGGGGCAAGTCTATGGCTACACCTTC.

This CDR3 is CASSLVRAGTEAFF. The CDR3 coding sequence is TGTGCCAGCAGCTTAGTAAGGGCAGGAACTGAAGCTTTCTTT. The rearrangement joins TRBV7-2 to TRBJ1-1; D is undetermined. The CDR3 has 14 residues. Germline V gene sequence: CDR1 SGHTA, CDR2 FQGNSA. V lost 1 base and J lost 5, with 11 bases in between.

This rearrangement joins TRBV5-1 to TRBJ1-3; D not resolved. V dropped 0 bases and J dropped 0 bases, with 10 bases sitting between them. Per germline, CDR1 SGHRS and CDR2 YFSETQ. The CDR3 sequence is 16 residues long. The CDR3 coding sequence is TGCGCCAGCAGCTTGGGAGGGTCTAACTCTGGAAACACCATATATTTT. It specifies CASSLGGSNSGNTIYF.

V and J are TRBV19 and TRBJ2-7, with D tentatively TRBD1 (5 bases). Germline loops: CDR1 LNHDA, CDR2 SQIVND (reference sequence). The V gene lost 8 bases and the J gene lost 2 bases, with 13 bases spanning the gap. The CDR3 spans 13 residues. This CDR3 reads CASRRGTTYEQYF. CDR3 bases: TGTGCCAGTCGTAGGGGAACGACCTACGAGCAGTACTTC.

This clone was seen only a few times. The chain links TRBV6-1 to TRBJ1-5; 11 bases map to TRBD1. The ends lost 2 bases at V and 4 bases at J; junction bases unmatched: 4. The CDR3 runs to 16 residues. Germline CDR1 reads MNHNS; CDR2 reads SASEGT. CDR3 region: CASSERTGGGNQPQHF. CDR3 coding DNA: TGTGCCAGCAGTGAAAGGACAGGGGGCGGTAATCAGCCCCAGCATTTT.